This record looks at one T cell receptor (beta chain) sequence and its context. Amplifying from RNA transcripts, the study obtained TCR beta CDR3 regions. An initial RT-PCR round employing HTBI primers preceded a second-round multiplex PCR. TCRdb reanalysed the multiplex PCR reads using MiXCR and keeps one entry per CDR3 protein. The data contain hundreds of thousands of distinct CDR3 sequences, about 46% of them seen just once; the ten biggest clones take up over 40%. The data are from a study of Graves' ophthalmopathy and Graves' hyperthyroidism. Ophthalmopathic donors had moderate-to-severe activity, CAS ≥3 and NOSPECS ≥4, with disease that had lasted under 3 months. Specimen: peripheral blood. This TCR was sampled from an adult man with Graves' ophthalmopathy.

The CDR3 is CASSLSGGSGANVLTF. The DNA of the CDR3 is TGTGCCAGCAGCCTGAGCGGGGGATCTGGGGCCAACGTCCTGACTTTC. The chain carries TRBV7-8 and TRBJ2-6, with 8 bases matching TRBD2. The CDR3 is 16 amino acids. Germline V gives CDR1 SGHVS, CDR2 FQNEAQ. After removal of 5 bases from V and 1 base from J, the junction contained 4 bases not matched to a gene.